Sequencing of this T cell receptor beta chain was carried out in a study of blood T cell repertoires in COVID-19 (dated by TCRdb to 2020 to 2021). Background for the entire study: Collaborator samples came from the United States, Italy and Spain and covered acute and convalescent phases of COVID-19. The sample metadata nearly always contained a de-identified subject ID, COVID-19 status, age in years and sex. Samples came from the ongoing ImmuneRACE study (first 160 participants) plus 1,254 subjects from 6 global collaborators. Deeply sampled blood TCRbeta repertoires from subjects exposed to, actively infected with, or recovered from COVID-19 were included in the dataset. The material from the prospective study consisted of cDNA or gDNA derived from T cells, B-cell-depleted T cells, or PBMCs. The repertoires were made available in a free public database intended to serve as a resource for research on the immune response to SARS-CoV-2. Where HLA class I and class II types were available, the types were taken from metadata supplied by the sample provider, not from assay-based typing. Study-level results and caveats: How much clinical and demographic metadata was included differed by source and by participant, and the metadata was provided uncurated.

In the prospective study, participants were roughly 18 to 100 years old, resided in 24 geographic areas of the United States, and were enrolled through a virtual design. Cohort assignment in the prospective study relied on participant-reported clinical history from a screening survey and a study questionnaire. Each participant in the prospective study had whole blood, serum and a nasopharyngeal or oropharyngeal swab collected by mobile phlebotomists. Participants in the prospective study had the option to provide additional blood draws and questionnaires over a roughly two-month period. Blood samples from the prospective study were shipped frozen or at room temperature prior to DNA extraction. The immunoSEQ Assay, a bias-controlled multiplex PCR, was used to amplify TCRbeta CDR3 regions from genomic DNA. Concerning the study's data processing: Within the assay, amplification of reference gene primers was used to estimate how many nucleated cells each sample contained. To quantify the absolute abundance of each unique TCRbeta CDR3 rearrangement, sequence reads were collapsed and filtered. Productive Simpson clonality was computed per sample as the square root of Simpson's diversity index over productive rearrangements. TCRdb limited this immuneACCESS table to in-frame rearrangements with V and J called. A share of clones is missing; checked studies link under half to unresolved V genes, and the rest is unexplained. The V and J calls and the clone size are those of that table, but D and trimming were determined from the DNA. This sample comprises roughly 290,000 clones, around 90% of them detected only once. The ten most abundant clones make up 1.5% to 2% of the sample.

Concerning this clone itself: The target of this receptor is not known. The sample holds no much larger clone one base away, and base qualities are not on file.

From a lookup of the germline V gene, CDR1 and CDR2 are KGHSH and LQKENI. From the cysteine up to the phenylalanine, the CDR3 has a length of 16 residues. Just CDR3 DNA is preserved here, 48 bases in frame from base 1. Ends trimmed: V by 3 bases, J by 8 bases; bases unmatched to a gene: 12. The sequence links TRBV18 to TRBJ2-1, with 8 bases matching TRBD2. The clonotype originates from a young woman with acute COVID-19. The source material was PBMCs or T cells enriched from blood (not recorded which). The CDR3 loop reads CASSPTGGRKKDEQFF. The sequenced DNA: TGTGCCAGCTCACCCACGGGGGGGAGAAAGAAGGATGAGCAGTTCTTC.